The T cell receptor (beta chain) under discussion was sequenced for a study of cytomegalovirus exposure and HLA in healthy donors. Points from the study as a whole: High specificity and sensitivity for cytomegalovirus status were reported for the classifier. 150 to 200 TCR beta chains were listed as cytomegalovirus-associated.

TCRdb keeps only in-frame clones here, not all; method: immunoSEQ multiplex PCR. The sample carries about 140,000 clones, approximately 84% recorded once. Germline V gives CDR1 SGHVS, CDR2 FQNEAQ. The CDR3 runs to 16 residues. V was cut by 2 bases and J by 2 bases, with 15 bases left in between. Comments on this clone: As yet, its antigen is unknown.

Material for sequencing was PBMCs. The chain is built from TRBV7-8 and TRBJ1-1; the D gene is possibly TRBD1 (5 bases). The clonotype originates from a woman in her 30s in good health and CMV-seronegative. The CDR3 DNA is TGTGCCAGCAGCTTATGGGATACAGGCCTAAACACTGAAGCTTTCTTT. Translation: CASSLWDTGLNTEAFF. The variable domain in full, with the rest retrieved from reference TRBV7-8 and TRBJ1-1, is GAGVSQSPRYKVAKRGQDVALRCDPISGHVSLFWYQQALGQGPEFLTYFQNEAQLDKSGLPSDRFFAERPEGSVSTLKIQRTQQEDSAVYLCASSLWDTGLNTEAFFGQGTRLTVV.